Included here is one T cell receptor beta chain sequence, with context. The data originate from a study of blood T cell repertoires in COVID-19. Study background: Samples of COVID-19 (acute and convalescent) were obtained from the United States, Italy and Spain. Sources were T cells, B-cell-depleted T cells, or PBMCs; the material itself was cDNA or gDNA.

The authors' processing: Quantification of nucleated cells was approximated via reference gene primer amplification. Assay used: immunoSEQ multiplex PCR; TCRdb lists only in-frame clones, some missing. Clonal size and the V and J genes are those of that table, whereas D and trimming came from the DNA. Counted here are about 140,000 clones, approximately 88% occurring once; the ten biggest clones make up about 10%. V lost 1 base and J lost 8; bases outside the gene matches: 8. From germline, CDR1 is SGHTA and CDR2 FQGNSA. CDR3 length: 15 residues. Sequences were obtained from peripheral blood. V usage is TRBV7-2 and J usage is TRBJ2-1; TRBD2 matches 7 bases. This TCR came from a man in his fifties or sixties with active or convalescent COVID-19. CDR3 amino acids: CASSLGTSGSYEQFF. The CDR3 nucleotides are TGTGCCAGCAGCTTAGGGACTAGTGGCTCATATGAGCAGTTCTTC.